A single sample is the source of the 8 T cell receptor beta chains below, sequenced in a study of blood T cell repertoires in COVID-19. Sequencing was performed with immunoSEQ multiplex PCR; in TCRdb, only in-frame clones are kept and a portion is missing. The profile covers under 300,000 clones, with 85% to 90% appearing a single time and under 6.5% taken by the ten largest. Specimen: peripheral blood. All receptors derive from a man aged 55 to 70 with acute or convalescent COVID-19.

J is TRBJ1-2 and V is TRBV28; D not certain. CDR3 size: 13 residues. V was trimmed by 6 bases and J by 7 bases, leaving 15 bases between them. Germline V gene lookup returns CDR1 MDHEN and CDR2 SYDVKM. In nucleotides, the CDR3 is TGTGCCAGCAGCCCAGACACGTTCGCTGGCTACACCTTC. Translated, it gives CASSPDTFAGYTF.

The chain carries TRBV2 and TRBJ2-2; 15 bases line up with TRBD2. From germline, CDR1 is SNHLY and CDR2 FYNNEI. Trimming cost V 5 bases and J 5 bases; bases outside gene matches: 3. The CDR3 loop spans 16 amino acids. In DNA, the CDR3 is TGTGCCAGCAGTTCAGGGACTAGCGGGAGGACCGGGGAGCTGTTTTTT. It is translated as CASSSGTSGRTGELFF.

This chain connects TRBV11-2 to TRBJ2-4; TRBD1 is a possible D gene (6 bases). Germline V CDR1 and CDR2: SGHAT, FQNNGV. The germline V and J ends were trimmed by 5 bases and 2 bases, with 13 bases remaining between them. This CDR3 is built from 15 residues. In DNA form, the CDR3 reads TGTGCCAGCAGCCACGCACAGGGAACCAAAAACATTCAGTACTTC. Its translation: CASSHAQGTKNIQYF.

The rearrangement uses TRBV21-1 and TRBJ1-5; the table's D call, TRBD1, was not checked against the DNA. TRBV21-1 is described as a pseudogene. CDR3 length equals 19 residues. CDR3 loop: CASSTKGEKVDRVDRPQHF. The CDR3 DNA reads TGTGCCAGCAGCACAAAAGGGGAAAAGGTAGACAGGGTGGATCGGCCCCAGCATTTT.

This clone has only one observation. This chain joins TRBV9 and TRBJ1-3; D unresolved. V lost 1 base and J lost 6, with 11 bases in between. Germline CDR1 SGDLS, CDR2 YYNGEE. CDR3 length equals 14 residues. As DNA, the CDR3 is TGTGCCAGCAGCGTACTCGGGGAGGCAAACACCATATATTTT. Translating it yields CASSVLGEANTIYF. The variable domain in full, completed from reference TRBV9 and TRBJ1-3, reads DSGVTQTPKHLITATGQRVTLRCSPRSGDLSVYWYQQSLDQGLQFLIQYYNGEERAKGNILERFSAQQFPDLHSELNLSSLELGDSALYFCASSVLGEANTIYFGEGSWLTVV.

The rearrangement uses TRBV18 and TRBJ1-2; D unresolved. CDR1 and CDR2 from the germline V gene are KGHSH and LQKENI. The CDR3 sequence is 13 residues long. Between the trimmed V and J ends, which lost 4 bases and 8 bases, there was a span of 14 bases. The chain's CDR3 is CASSLDNAGGYTF. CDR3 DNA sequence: TGTGCCAGCTCACTAGACAACGCGGGAGGCTACACCTTC.

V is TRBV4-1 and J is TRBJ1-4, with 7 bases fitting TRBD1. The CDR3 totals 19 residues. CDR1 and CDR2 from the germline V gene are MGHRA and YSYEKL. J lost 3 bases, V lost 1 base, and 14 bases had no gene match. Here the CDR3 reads CASSQVGAGGGVPNEKLFF. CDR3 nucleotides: TGCGCCAGCAGCCAAGTAGGGGCAGGGGGTGGCGTTCCTAATGAAAAACTGTTTTTT.

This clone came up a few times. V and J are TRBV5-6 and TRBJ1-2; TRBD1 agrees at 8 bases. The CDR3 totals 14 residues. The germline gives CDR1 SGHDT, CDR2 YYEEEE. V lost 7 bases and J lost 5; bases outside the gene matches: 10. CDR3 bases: TGTGCCAGCGGCCGAAGACAGGGGCGGTATGGCTACACCTTC. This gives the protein CASGRRQGRYGYTF.